This T cell receptor (beta chain) appears in the sequencing data of a study of cytomegalovirus exposure and HLA in healthy donors. Turning to the study itself: Approximately 180 million T cells yielded 100 million or so unique TCR beta sequences, as an earlier analysis found. Study-level results: A later analysis linked a missense variant in DCLRE1C to the trimming of TCR beta V and J genes. Reports described diagnosis of cytomegalovirus status by the classifier as highly specific and sensitive. Confirmation in vitro established that a few CMV-associated chains were specific for CMV antigens.

Details on this clone: What it binds is unknown.

The CDR3 is 15 residues long. Germline V gene sequence: CDR1 SNHLY, CDR2 FYNNEI. V shed 4 bases, J shed 3 bases, and the junction held 6 bases outside the gene matches. In the PCR, 60 Vbeta and 13 Jbeta primers were used. Method: immunoSEQ multiplex PCR; TCRdb's copy keeps in-frame clones and lacks some. The data show fewer than 200,000 clones, approximately 80% seen once. Sequenced sample: PBMCs. The receptor's source is a woman in her forties or fifties in good health and CMV-seropositive. The chain combines TRBV2 with TRBJ1-1; 9 positions agree with TRBD1. The CDR3 loop reads CASSVWDRAYTEAFF. The DNA for the CDR3 is TGTGCCAGCAGTGTCTGGGACAGGGCGTACACTGAAGCTTTCTTT.